Shown below are 30 T cell receptor beta chains from a single sample sequenced in a study of post-analysis software for immune sequencing data. Their antigen targets remain unknown. Whole-study results and caveats: Controls had lower frequencies than patients of about 5 TRBV segments, which included TRBV5-6, TRBV5-1 and TRBV20-1.

cDNA libraries for TCR beta contained unique molecular identifiers. TCRdb re-called the PCR reads with MiXCR, one entry per CDR3 protein. The sample records more than 500,000 distinct CDR3 sequences, about a third being singletons. Sequencing was carried out using blood. All receptors come from a girl aged 2-17 years with multiple sclerosis.

This clonotype appeared a few times. This chain links TRBV7-2 with TRBJ2-1; no definite D call. CDR1 SGHTA and CDR2 FQGNSA come from the germline V gene. This CDR3 is 15 amino acids long. V gave up 2 bases and J gave up 8 bases, with 16 bases separating them. CDR3 DNA: TGTGCCAGCAGCTTAACCGTGGTCTTCTCAGATGAGCAGTTCTTC. The encoded protein is CASSLTVVFSDEQFF. The variable domain in full, with the rest retrieved from reference TRBV7-2 and TRBJ2-1, is GAGVSQSPSNKVTEKGKDVELRCDPISGHTALYWYRQSLGQGLEFLIYFQGNSAPDKSGLPSDRFSAERTGGSVSTLTIQRTQQEDSAVYLCASSLTVVFSDEQFFGPGTRLTVL.

This clonotype was seen a handful of times. The V gene is TRBV6-5, the J gene TRBJ1-6; D might be TRBD1 (5 bases). V was trimmed by 6 bases and J by 7 bases, leaving 16 bases between them. The germline V gene has CDR1 MNHEY and CDR2 SVGAGI. The CDR3 loop spans 15 amino acids. CDR3: CASRNRDLHNSPLHF. CDR3 DNA: TGTGCCAGCAGAAACCGGGACCTACACAATTCACCCCTCCACTTT.

There are a few counts of this clonotype. V usage is TRBV2 and J usage is TRBJ2-7, with a weak D call TRBD1 (5 bases). Deletions cut 8 bases from V and 9 bases from J, with 17 bases between. The CDR3 contains 12 residues. In germline, CDR1 is SNHLY, CDR2 FYNNEI. CDR3 residues: CASVVGLRAQYF. CDR3 in DNA: TGTGCCAGCGTGGTGGGGCTCAGAGCGCAGTACTTC.

This sequence joins TRBV11-2 and TRBJ2-7, with D hard to call. The J call may be in error: the DNA end matches TRBJ2-5 better. This CDR3 comprises 13 residues. Germline loops: CDR1 SGHAT, CDR2 FQNNGV. The DNA of the CDR3 is TGTGCCAGCAGCTCGGGCCCACTGGAGACCCAGTACTTC. Protein sequence: CASSSGPLETQYF.

The chain carries TRBV20-1 and TRBJ2-7; D perhaps matches TRBD2 (7 bases). Germline CDR1 reads DFQATT; CDR2 reads SNEGSKA (reference sequence). The CDR3 sequence is 13 residues long. The germline V and J ends were trimmed by 5 bases and 7 bases, with 18 bases remaining between them. The CDR3 spells CSAPQRGGWEQYF. The DNA for the CDR3 is TGCAGTGCTCCCCAAAGGGGGGGCTGGGAGCAGTACTTC.

The rearrangement joins TRBV7-2 to TRBJ2-3; tentative D call: TRBD2 (6 bases). The germline CDR1 and CDR2 sequences are SGHTA and FQGNSA. CDR3 size: 14 residues. Deletions cut 8 bases from V and 1 base from J, with 13 bases between. Written as DNA, the CDR3 is TGTGCCAGCCAGTGGGGCGGGGGCACAGATACGCAGTATTTT. Translation: CASQWGGGTDTQYF.

The rearrangement uses TRBV29-1 and TRBJ2-2, with 8 bases matching TRBD1. This CDR3 region has 15 residues. Germline V CDR1 and CDR2: SQVTM, ANQGSEA. V trimming: 3 bases; J trimming: 6 bases; junction bases outside the gene matches: 9. This chain's CDR3 is CSVEVWTGPAGELFF. The CDR3, as DNA: TGCAGCGTTGAGGTTTGGACAGGGCCGGCCGGGGAGCTGTTTTTT.

V usage is TRBV10-3 and J usage is TRBJ1-6; 7 bases fit TRBD1. CDR3 length: 15 amino acids. The germline V gene has CDR1 ENHRY and CDR2 SYGVKD. J gave up 9 bases and V 3 bases, and 8 bases lay outside the gene matches. CDR3 DNA: TGTGCCATCAGTGAAGGGGGCCTCCGGAGTTCACCCCTCCACTTT. This translates into CAISEGGLRSSPLHF.

The chain combines TRBV5-1 with TRBJ2-3, with no clear D. The V gene lost 0 bases and the J gene lost 6 bases, with 11 bases spanning the gap. CDR1 is SGHRS, CDR2 YFSETQ, per germline. CDR3 length: 14 amino acids. Here the CDR3 reads CASSLEGDGDTQYF. The CDR3, as DNA: TGCGCCAGCAGCTTGGAAGGAGATGGGGATACGCAGTATTTT.

This chain connects TRBV6-5 to TRBJ2-5; 8 bases agree with TRBD1. The CDR3 is made up of 18 amino acids. The germline gives CDR1 MNHEY, CDR2 SVGAGI. Losses at the gene ends were 2 bases for V and 3 bases for J; bases not matched to a gene: 14. CDR3 in amino acids: CASSYRRWTGSGEETQYF. The CDR3 coding sequence is TGTGCCAGCAGTTACCGTAGATGGACAGGGTCCGGTGAAGAGACCCAGTACTTC.

This clonotype was recorded at least ten times. This sequence joins TRBV28 and TRBJ2-7; unclear D gene. V was pared by 8 bases and J by 1 base, with 9 bases between. Germline CDR1 is MDHEN and CDR2 is SYDVKM. The CDR3 spans 12 residues. The CDR3 bases are TGTGCCAGCCGGACGGATTCCTACGAGCAGTACTTC. Its translation: CASRTDSYEQYF.

This clonotype showed up just a few times. The chain has TRBV6-6 and TRBJ1-5; the D is unclear. Trimming removed 6 bases at V and 0 bases at J, with 15 bases between. Looked up from germline, CDR1 is MNHNY and CDR2 is SVGAGI (reference sequence). The CDR3 totals 16 residues. CDR3: CASRNRDVYSNQPQHF. The CDR3, as DNA: TGTGCCAGCAGGAACAGAGATGTTTATAGCAATCAGCCCCAGCATTTT.

The chain is built from TRBV6-1 and TRBJ2-1, with no clear D. This CDR3 comprises 14 residues. Between the trimmed V and J ends, which lost 2 bases and 5 bases, there was a span of 10 bases. Germline V CDR1 and CDR2: MNHNS, SASEGT. For the CDR3, the DNA is TGTGCCAGCAGTGAAATGCAGTTCCACAATGAGCAGTTCTTC. This codes for CASSEMQFHNEQFF.

J is TRBJ1-1 and V is TRBV20-1; 7 bases are shared with TRBD1. The V gene's germline CDR1 is DFQATT and CDR2 SNEGSKA (reference sequence). The CDR3 is 15 residues long. J was trimmed by 4 bases and V by 2 bases; bases with no gene match: 10. CDR3 bases: TGCAGTGCTAGACCAACAGGGACAGCGGGCACTGAAGCTTTCTTT. Amino acids: CSARPTGTAGTEAFF.

This chain connects TRBV27 to TRBJ2-7; D assignment may be TRBD1 or TRBD2 (6 bases each). The CDR3 contains 14 residues. Per the germline V gene, CDR1 is MNHEY and CDR2 is SMNVEV (reference sequence). V lost 2 bases, J lost 5 bases, and 13 bases lay in between. DNA of the CDR3: TGTGCCAGCAGTTTACTTGGAGGGGGACACGAGCAGTACTTC. It codes for CASSLLGGGHEQYF.

In its sample, this clonotype was seen a few times. The chain carries TRBV29-1 and TRBJ1-2; D is ambiguous. Trimming took off 4 bases at V and 7 bases at J, with 16 bases between the two ends. The CDR3 length is 13 residues. CDR1 and CDR2 from the germline V gene are SQVTM and ANQGSEA. CDR3 sequence: CSVGMVLRGGYTF. The CDR3 bases are TGCAGCGTTGGAATGGTCCTCCGAGGTGGCTACACCTTC.

This clonotype has only a few counts. This chain uses TRBV6-6 with TRBJ2-7, with a possible D match to TRBD1 (5 bases). This CDR3 region has 13 residues. The germline V gene encodes CDR1 MNHNY and CDR2 SVGAGI (reference sequence). The V end lost 2 bases, the J end lost 5 bases, and 10 bases lay between the germline ends. CDR3 bases: TGTGCCAGCAGTTACGCCGAGGACAACGAGCAGTACTTC. Protein sequence: CASSYAEDNEQYF.

This clonotype was detected a few times. This chain uses TRBV12-3 or TRBV12-4 with TRBJ2-3; 9 nucleotides match TRBD2. The CDR3 runs to 17 residues. J was trimmed by 6 bases and V by 7 bases; bases with no gene match: 17. CDR3 sequence reads: CASTPGGGGAFGDTQYF. For the CDR3, the DNA is TGTGCCAGCACCCCGGGGGGCGGGGGGGCTTTCGGCGATACGCAGTATTTT.

This clonotype was observed a few times. The chain recombines TRBV12-3 or TRBV12-4 with TRBJ2-7, with D hard to call. CDR3 length: 13 residues. V was clipped by 6 bases and J by 4 bases, with 13 bases between them. The CDR3 DNA follows: TGTGCCAGCAGGAAGGGCTTGTCTTACGAGCAGTACTTC. This translates into CASRKGLSYEQYF.

This chain uses TRBV28 with TRBJ2-5, with 7 bases matching TRBD1. After removal of 5 bases from V and 5 bases from J, the junction contained 8 bases not matched to a gene. The germline gives CDR1 MDHEN, CDR2 SYDVKM. The CDR3 is made up of 14 amino acids. This chain's CDR3 is CASSPQTGRETQYF. In DNA form, the CDR3 reads TGTGCCAGCAGTCCCCAGACAGGGCGGGAGACCCAGTACTTC.

This clonotype is a singleton in its sample. The chain joins TRBV5-6 to TRBJ1-2; D uncertain. The CDR3 loop spans 18 amino acids. CDR1 SGHDT and CDR2 YYEEEE come from the germline V gene. V shed 0 bases and J shed 3 bases, with 21 bases lying between them. CDR3 DNA: TGTGCCAGCAGCTTGGAAGAAGGCAGTTACCTCCAGGACTATGGCTACACCTTC. This translates into CASSLEEGSYLQDYGYTF.

The V call is TRBV9, the J call TRBJ2-5; 7 positions match TRBD1. Germline values: CDR1 SGDLS, CDR2 YYNGEE. This CDR3 contains 14 residues. The V and J ends lost 2 bases and 4 bases, in that order; junction bases with no gene match: 5. CDR3 DNA sequence: TGTGCCAGCAGCGTTGGCCAGGGGGTAGAGACCCAGTACTTC. Translation gives CASSVGQGVETQYF.

V is TRBV20-1 and J is TRBJ2-5; the D call may be TRBD1 or TRBD2 (5 bases each). The ends were cut back, 5 bases at V and 2 bases at J, with 9 bases in the middle. CDR1 and CDR2 from the germline V gene are DFQATT and SNEGSKA (reference sequence). The CDR3 extends over 12 amino acids. The CDR3 loop reads CSAGDPQETQYF. In DNA form, the CDR3 reads TGCAGTGCTGGGGACCCTCAAGAGACCCAGTACTTC.

This chain links TRBV6-6 with TRBJ1-4; no reliable D call. Germline assignment: CDR1 MNHNY and CDR2 SVGAGI (reference sequence). The CDR3 sequence is 14 residues long. V lost 6 bases, J lost 4 bases, and 12 bases lay in between. In nucleotides, the CDR3 is TGTGCCAGCAGAAACCGGGAAATTAATGAAAAACTGTTTTTT. Translation gives CASRNREINEKLFF.

This clonotype has just a few counts. The chain employs TRBV10-3 and TRBJ1-2, with 10 nucleotides matching TRBD1. From germline, CDR1 is ENHRY and CDR2 SYGVKD. V lost 6 bases to trimming and J lost 7 bases; unmatched junction nucleotides: 5. There are 13 residues in the CDR3. The CDR3: CAIRATGGSGYTF. CDR3 sequence (DNA): TGTGCCATCAGGGCGACAGGGGGCTCTGGCTACACCTTC.

The chain is built from TRBV20-1 and TRBJ2-3; TRBD2 matches 8 bases. The CDR3 extends over 13 amino acids. Per germline, CDR1 DFQATT and CDR2 SNEGSKA (reference sequence). The ends lost 3 bases at V and 10 bases at J; junction bases unmatched: 9. Here the CDR3 DNA reads TGCAGTGCTAGCGGGGGGGCTGAGGGGCCGCAGTATTTT. It encodes CSASGGAEGPQYF.

This chain connects TRBV11-3 to TRBJ2-7; D is perhaps TRBD1 (5 bases). The J call may be wrong; the DNA end is better matched by TRBJ2-4. Germline CDR1 and CDR2: SGHNT and YENEEA. The CDR3 spans 14 residues. The chain's CDR3 is CASSSQGAASIQYF. The CDR3 DNA reads as TGTGCCAGCAGCTCACAAGGGGCAGCAAGCATTCAGTACTTC.

Worth noting for this clonotype: A read error may produce the germline difference seen at one junction end. The genes are TRBV15 and TRBJ2-3; either TRBD1 or TRBD2 may supply D (5 bases each). CDR1 is LNHNV and CDR2 is YYDKDF in the germline V gene (reference sequence). The CDR3 spans 16 residues. Here the CDR3 reads CAASSREGTGTDTQYF. The CDR3 DNA follows: TGTGCCGCCAGCAGCAGAGAGGGGACGGGAACAGATACGCAGTATTTT.

V is TRBV20-1 and J is TRBJ2-3; TRBD2 aligns across 9 bases. Germline V gene sequence: CDR1 DFQATT, CDR2 SNEGSKA (reference sequence). The ends lost 1 base at V and 2 bases at J; junction bases unmatched: 10. The CDR3 covers 17 residues. The CDR3 sequence: CSARAPIAGADTDTQYF. Here the CDR3 DNA reads TGCAGTGCTAGAGCCCCCATAGCGGGGGCCGACACAGATACGCAGTATTTT.

This chain connects TRBV10-3 to TRBJ1-5; a possible D gene is TRBD1 (6 bases). V was trimmed by 8 bases and J by 8 bases, leaving 16 bases between them. CDR1 and CDR2 from the germline V gene are ENHRY and SYGVKD. The CDR3 length is 13 residues. CDR3 region: CAIGDYRDEPQHF. CDR3 bases: TGTGCCATCGGCGATTACAGGGATGAGCCCCAGCATTTT.